This is a list of T cell receptor beta chains from one sample in a study of identical twins' blood T cells. MiXCR, run by TCRdb on the 5' RACE reads, gives a single entry per CDR3 protein. The sample holds hundreds of thousands of distinct CDR3 sequences, 28% seen once. Sequencing was performed on PBMCs. Every receptor here comes from a woman aged 18-49 years in good health. Each CDR3 is given with its conserved first and last residue. A D gene is named only where the DNA matches it firmly. A clone size is listed for some rows: how often the clone was seen (once, few, many), or a class if it is expanded.

V gene	clone size	CDR3 length	J gene	D gene	CDR3 protein	CDR3 DNA
TRBV5-1	NA	14	TRBJ2-7	NA	CASSKDTDCYEQYF	TGCGCCAGCAGCAAAGACACTGACTGCTACGAGCAGTACTTC
TRBV2	few	12	TRBJ2-2	NA	CASTRHTGELFF	TGTGCCAGCACGAGACACACCGGGGAGCTGTTTTTT
TRBV29-1	many	13	TRBJ1-1	NA	CSVVGRFKTEAFF	TGCAGCGTTGTGGGCAGATTCAAAACTGAAGCTTTCTTT
TRBV6-1	NA	11	TRBJ1-1	NA	CACRWETEAFF	TGTGCCTGCAGGTGGGAGACTGAAGCTTTCTTT
TRBV2	few	14	TRBJ1-1	TRBD1	CASSATGGDTEAFF	TGTGCCAGCAGTGCGACAGGGGGGGACACTGAAGCTTTCTTT
TRBV11-3	few	14	TRBJ2-1	TRBD2	CASSLEAGSNEQFF	TGTGCCAGCAGCTTAGAAGCGGGGAGTAATGAGCAGTTCTTC
TRBV12-3/TRBV12-4	NA	14	TRBJ1-1	TRBD1	CASSFRTGGTEAFF	TGTGCCAGCAGTTTCCGGACAGGGGGCACTGAAGCTTTCTTT
TRBV20-1	NA	14	TRBJ2-1	NA	CSADWTAARHEQFF	TGCAGTGCCGATTGGACTGCGGCTAGGCATGAGCAGTTCTTC
TRBV15	few	13	TRBJ2-2	NA	CATSRTLTGELFF	TGTGCCACCAGCAGAACCCTCACCGGGGAGCTGTTTTTT
TRBV12-3/TRBV12-4	NA	12	TRBJ1-2	NA	CASSLGGDGYTF	TGTGCCAGCAGTCTTGGCGGAGATGGCTACACCTTC
TRBV25-1	once	15	TRBJ2-3	NA	CASSGRGGGTDTQYF	TGTGCCAGCAGTGGAAGAGGAGGGGGCACAGATACGCAGTATTTT
TRBV6-5	few	16	TRBJ1-3	NA	CASSYRGSSSGNTIYF	TGTGCCAGCAGTTACCGGGGATCCAGCTCTGGAAACACCATATATTTT
TRBV7-9	NA	15	TRBJ1-4	TRBD1	CASSEDGTVNEKLFF	TGTGCCAGCAGCGAAGACGGGACAGTAAATGAAAAACTGTTTTTT
TRBV7-9	many	14	TRBJ1-2	NA	CASSLGGGFYGYTF	TGTGCCAGCAGCTTAGGGGGCGGATTCTATGGCTACACCTTC
TRBV20-1	NA	13	TRBJ2-7	NA	CSARATDSYEQYF	TGCAGTGCTAGAGCCACAGACTCCTACGAGCAGTACTTC
TRBV21-1	once	16	TRBJ1-1	NA	CASSKYDGGEDTEAFF	TGTGCCAGCAGCAAATATGACGGGGGAGAAGACACTGAAGCTTTCTTT